This T cell receptor beta chain was obtained from a study of OX40 agonist ivuxolimab in advanced cancers. The overall study: There were three patients with partial responses, one having hepatocellular carcinoma and two cutaneous melanoma.

Remarks on this clone: Its cognate antigen is unknown.

Sampling of blood occurred at baseline, cycle 4 day 1, and cycle 7 day 1. Study-wide results and limits: CD4+ and CD8+ blood T cells expanded clonally by week 6 at 0.1 to 3.0 mg/kg.

The method was immunoSEQ multiplex PCR; TCRdb's version includes in-frame clones alone and lacks a portion of them. Among fewer than 100,000 clones listed, around 90% were seen once. The CDR3 covers 15 residues. The germline V gene has CDR1 SGHVS and CDR2 FQNEAQ. V lost 1 base, J lost 2 bases, and 10 bases lay in between. The sequences come from CD4+ or CD8+ T cells sorted from blood, collected in a trial of the OX40 agonist ivuxolimab. The sequence derives from an adult with an advanced solid tumor such as melanoma, head and neck, liver or kidney cancer. This chain links TRBV7-8 with TRBJ2-3; D is unresolved. The CDR3 DNA reads as TGTGCCAGCAGCTTAGGGGCAGAATCCACAGATACGCAGTATTTT. This sequence encodes CASSLGAESTDTQYF.